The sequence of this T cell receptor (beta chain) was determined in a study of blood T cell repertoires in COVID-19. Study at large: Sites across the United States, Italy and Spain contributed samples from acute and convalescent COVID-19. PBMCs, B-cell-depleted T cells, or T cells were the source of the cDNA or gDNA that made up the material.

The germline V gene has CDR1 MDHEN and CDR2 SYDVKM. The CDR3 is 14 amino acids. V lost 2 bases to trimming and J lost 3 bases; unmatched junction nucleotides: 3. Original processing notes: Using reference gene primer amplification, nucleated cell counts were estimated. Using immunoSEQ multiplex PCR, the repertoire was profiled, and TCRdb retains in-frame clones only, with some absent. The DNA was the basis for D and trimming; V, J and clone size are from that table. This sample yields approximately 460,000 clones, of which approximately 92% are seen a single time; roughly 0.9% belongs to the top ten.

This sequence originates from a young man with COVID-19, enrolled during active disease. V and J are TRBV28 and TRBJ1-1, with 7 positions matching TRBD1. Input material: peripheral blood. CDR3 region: CASSLTGAYTEAFF. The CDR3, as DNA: TGTGCCAGCAGTTTAACAGGGGCCTACACTGAAGCTTTCTTT.